The 31 T cell receptor beta chains in this list originate from one sample, sequenced in a study of T cell responses to AZD1222 COVID-19 vaccine. TCRdb's table, derived via immunoSEQ multiplex PCR, lists solely in-frame clones and lacks some. In the table there are some 100,000 clones, more than 80% of which are singletons. Sequencing used peripheral blood, obtained 28 days after the second AZD1222 dose. The receptors here all came from an adult who received the AZD1222 COVID-19 vaccine.

The V call is TRBV2, the J call TRBJ2-3; D remains ambiguous. The CDR3 runs to 14 residues. V shed 4 bases and J shed 1 base, with 9 bases lying between them. Germline CDR1 and CDR2: SNHLY and FYNNEI. For the CDR3, the DNA is TGTGCCAGCAGTGGGCAGATGGGCACAGATACGCAGTATTTT. Protein product: CASSGQMGTDTQYF. Full variable domain (outside the CDR3, taken from reference TRBV2 and TRBJ2-3): EPEVTQTPSHQVTQMGQEVILRCVPISNHLYFYWYRQILGQKVEFLVSFYNNEISEKSEIFDDQFSVERPDGSNFTLKIRSTKLEDSAMYFCASSGQMGTDTQYFGPGTRLTVL.

The rearrangement links TRBV3-1 (or the pseudogene TRBV3-2) to TRBJ2-1, with 14 bases identical to TRBD2. Germline assignment: CDR1 LGHDT and CDR2 YNNKEL (reference sequence). V lost 0 bases and J lost 5; bases outside the gene matches: 6. This CDR3 is built from 18 residues. As DNA, the CDR3 is TGTGCCAGCAGCCAAGATGGTTGGGGACTAGCGGGGGACAATGAGCAGTTCTTC. This sequence encodes CASSQDGWGLAGDNEQFF.

This chain connects TRBV3-1 (or the pseudogene TRBV3-2) to TRBJ2-1, with 8 nucleotides matching TRBD2. V shed 0 bases, J shed 10 bases, and the junction held 8 bases outside the gene matches. From germline, CDR1 is LGHDT and CDR2 YNNKEL (reference sequence). CDR3 length: 15 residues. This chain's CDR3 is CASSQDRRGEREQFF. CDR3 nucleotide sequence: TGTGCCAGCAGCCAAGACCGGCGGGGGGAAAGGGAGCAGTTCTTC.

This clone was recorded only once. The chain has TRBV15 and TRBJ1-3, with D maybe TRBD1 (6 bases). Trimming left V 1 base short and J 0 bases short, with 10 bases between. CDR1 is LNHNV and CDR2 is YYDKDF in the germline V gene (reference sequence). The CDR3 is made up of 16 amino acids. CDR3 in DNA: TGTGCCACCAGCAGAGTGGACAGAAGCTCTGGAAACACCATATATTTT. This gives the protein CATSRVDRSSGNTIYF. The full variable domain, completed using reference TRBV15 and TRBJ1-3, is DAMVIQNPRYQVTQFGKPVTLSCSQTLNHNVMYWYQQKSSQAPKLLFHYYDKDFNNEADTPDNFQSRRPNTSFCFLDIRSPGLGDTAMYLCATSRVDRSSGNTIYFGEGSWLTVV.

V usage is TRBV19 and J usage is TRBJ1-1; TRBD1 agrees at 7 bases. The ends lost 8 bases at V and 2 bases at J; junction bases unmatched: 2. Germline CDR1 LNHDA, CDR2 SQIVND (reference sequence). The length of the CDR3 is 12 residues. In DNA, the CDR3 is TGTGCCAGTCAGGGGGTAAACACTGAAGCTTTCTTT. It translates to CASQGVNTEAFF.

This clone appeared once. V gene TRBV30 combines with J gene TRBJ2-2; D unresolved. Germline CDR1 is GTSNPN and CDR2 is SVGIG (reference sequence). There are 12 residues in the CDR3. The germline V and J ends were trimmed by 7 bases and 7 bases, with 13 bases remaining between them. CDR3 sequence (DNA): TGTGCCTTAGCACGGGCTAGCGGGGAGCTGTTTTTT. Its protein is CALARASGELFF.

This rearrangement joins TRBV10-3 to TRBJ1-6; TRBD1 matches 8 bases. Losses at the gene ends were 6 bases for V and 8 bases for J; bases not matched to a gene: 6. Germline loops: CDR1 ENHRY, CDR2 SYGVKD. The CDR3 contains 14 residues. The CDR3 region is CAISRTGRDSPLHF. The CDR3 bases are TGTGCCATCAGCAGGACAGGGCGGGATTCACCCCTCCACTTT.

This chain joins TRBV18 and TRBJ1-2, with a tentative D call TRBD1 (5 bases). Germline-derived CDR1 and CDR2 are KGHSH and LQKENI. V lost 4 bases and J lost 3, with 9 bases in between. This CDR3 has 13 amino acids. CDR3 in DNA: TGTGCCAGCTCACAGACAGAGGACTATGGCTACACCTTC. Its protein is CASSQTEDYGYTF.

The chain recombines TRBV20-1 with TRBJ2-7; D is perhaps TRBD2 (5 bases). From germline, CDR1 is DFQATT and CDR2 SNEGSKA (reference sequence). This CDR3 region has 13 residues. Between the trimmed V and J ends, which lost 3 bases and 2 bases, there was a span of 11 bases. For the CDR3, the DNA is TGCAGTGCTAGTTTTCGGGGTACCTACGAGCAGTACTTC. Residues: CSASFRGTYEQYF.

This clone appeared a single time. The V call is TRBV6-2 or TRBV6-3, the J call TRBJ1-5, with D tentatively TRBD1 (5 bases). The ends were cut back, 5 bases at V and 5 bases at J, with 13 bases in the middle. The CDR3 runs 14 residues. Looked up from germline, CDR1 is MNHEY and CDR2 is SVGEGT. The CDR3 DNA follows: TGTGCCAGCAGTCCCCAGGGTAACTATCAGCCCCAGCATTTT. Translated, it gives CASSPQGNYQPQHF.

The chain is built from TRBV2 and TRBJ1-1; D possibly corresponds to TRBD1 (5 bases). V dropped 7 bases and J dropped 1 base, with 10 bases sitting between them. The CDR3 runs to 13 residues. Germline V gene sequence: CDR1 SNHLY, CDR2 FYNNEI. CDR3 residues: CASNDGTNTEAFF. The CDR3, as DNA: TGTGCCAGCAATGACGGGACGAACACTGAAGCTTTCTTT.

The V and J genes are TRBV30 and TRBJ2-1; D uncertain. The CDR3 sequence is 15 residues long. Germline assignment: CDR1 GTSNPN and CDR2 SVGIG (reference sequence). Trimming took off 4 bases at V and 3 bases at J, with 16 bases between the two ends. The CDR3 sequence: CAWTAYGRYYNEQFF. DNA for the CDR3: TGTGCCTGGACCGCTTACGGGCGGTACTACAATGAGCAGTTCTTC.

This chain joins TRBV7-2 and TRBJ2-7; D unresolved. This CDR3 is built from 15 residues. From germline, CDR1 is SGHTA and CDR2 FQGNSA. Trimming removed 5 bases at V and 3 bases at J, with 17 bases between. The CDR3 here is CASSPWVLDGYEQYF. CDR3 coding DNA: TGTGCCAGCAGCCCCTGGGTACTTGATGGCTACGAGCAGTACTTC.

V usage is TRBV5-4 and J usage is TRBJ2-2; a weak D match, TRBD2 (5 bases). Germline V gene data show CDR1 as SGHNT and CDR2 as YYREEE (reference sequence). There are 15 residues in the CDR3. V was trimmed by 7 bases and J by 2 bases, leaving 15 bases between them. The CDR3, as DNA: TGTGCCAGCGCCCGAGCGGAGACAAACACCGGGGAGCTGTTTTTT. It codes for CASARAETNTGELFF.

This clone appeared a single time. J is TRBJ1-3 and V is TRBV6-2 or TRBV6-3; 9 positions match TRBD1. Germline assignment: CDR1 MNHEY and CDR2 SVGEGT. This CDR3 has 14 amino acids. The V gene end was trimmed by 6 bases and the J gene end by 2 bases; junction bases not matched to a gene: 2. CDR3 sequence reads: CASSRTGAGNTIYF. The CDR3 region has the DNA TGTGCCAGCAGCCGGACAGGGGCTGGAAACACCATATATTTT.

The CDR3 DNA reads as TGTGCCAGCAAAGGTGAGGGTAGCTCACCCCTCCACTTT. Protein: CASKGEGSSPLHF. This chain connects TRBV12-3 or TRBV12-4 to TRBJ1-6, with D hard to call. There are 13 residues in the CDR3. Trimming removed 7 bases from V and 10 bases from J, with 14 bases in between.

The V and J genes are TRBV3-1 (or the pseudogene TRBV3-2) and TRBJ2-5; no clear D. CDR3 length equals 15 residues. V gave up 2 bases and J gave up 4 bases, with 14 bases separating them. Germline V gene data show CDR1 as LGHDT and CDR2 as YNNKEL (reference sequence). The CDR3 region has the DNA TGTGCCAGCAGCCAAAAGCGCGGCAGTATAGAGACCCAGTACTTC. Translation gives CASSQKRGSIETQYF.

The gene calls are TRBV24-1 and TRBJ1-3, with 7 bases that match TRBD1. Germline CDR1 and CDR2: KGHDR and SFDVKD. CDR3 length: 16 residues. The trim removed 3 bases at V and 4 bases at J, leaving 8 bases unmatched. The CDR3 protein is CATSDPTGLRGNTIYF. CDR3 in DNA: TGTGCCACCAGTGATCCGACAGGGCTGCGAGGAAACACCATATATTTT.

The chain joins TRBV6-6 to TRBJ2-1; 12 nucleotides agree with TRBD2. The germline gives CDR1 MNHNY, CDR2 SVGAGI (reference sequence). With V trimmed by 6 bases and J by 7 bases, 7 bases remained unmatched. There are 15 residues in the CDR3. CDR3 sequence reads: CASSSTSGSGNEQFF. CDR3 nucleotides: TGTGCCAGCAGCTCGACTAGCGGGAGTGGGAATGAGCAGTTCTTC.

The gene calls are TRBV6-5 and TRBJ2-3; 8 nucleotides match TRBD2. The CDR3 spans 15 residues. After removal of 5 bases from V and 2 bases from J, the junction contained 6 bases not matched to a gene. Germline CDR1 and CDR2: MNHEY and SVGAGI. The CDR3 spells CASSPAGGVTDTQYF. CDR3 DNA: TGTGCCAGCAGTCCTGCGGGGGGAGTCACAGATACGCAGTATTTT.

The rearrangement links TRBV30 to TRBJ2-1, with D possibly being TRBD2 (7 bases). The CDR3 extends over 12 amino acids. Trimming removed 2 bases at V and 9 bases at J, with 11 bases between. The germline V gene has CDR1 GTSNPN and CDR2 SVGIG (reference sequence). CDR3 nucleotides: TGTGCCTGGAGTTCCGGGGGGCCTGAGCAGTTCTTC. Translation: CAWSSGGPEQFF. The whole variable domain, remainder taken from reference TRBV30 and TRBJ2-1, is SQTIHQWPATLVQPVGSPLSLECTVEGTSNPNLYWYRQAAGRGLQLLFYSVGIGQISSEVPQNLSASRPQDRQFILSSKKLLLSDSGFYLCAWSSGGPEQFFGPGTRLTVL.

The chain recombines TRBV27 with TRBJ2-1; D is uncertain. V was shortened by 6 bases and J by 9 bases, with 15 bases between the two germline ends. There are 13 residues in the CDR3. Germline CDR1 MNHEY, CDR2 SMNVEV (reference sequence). The CDR3 region is CASSQESFGEQFF. The CDR3 DNA sequence: TGTGCCAGCAGCCAGGAGTCCTTCGGTGAGCAGTTCTTC.

This chain connects TRBV18 to TRBJ2-5; D is perhaps TRBD1 (6 bases). In germline, CDR1 is KGHSH, CDR2 LQKENI. Between the trimmed V and J ends, which lost 4 bases and 4 bases, there was a span of 16 bases. This CDR3 has 15 residues. The DNA for the CDR3 is TGTGCCAGCTCACAAAATCCGGGACAAGGAGAGACCCAGTACTTC. As protein: CASSQNPGQGETQYF.

The V gene is TRBV29-1, the J gene TRBJ1-2, with 9 bases lining up with TRBD1. With V trimmed by 8 bases and J by 4 bases, 8 bases remained unmatched. Germline V gene data show CDR1 as SQVTM and CDR2 as ANQGSEA. The CDR3 is 13 residues long. This CDR3 is CSSTGTGSYGYTF. The CDR3, as DNA: TGCAGCTCCACAGGGACAGGGAGCTATGGCTACACCTTC.

This sequence joins TRBV30 and TRBJ1-2; D perhaps matches TRBD1 (6 bases). Germline V gene lookup returns CDR1 GTSNPN and CDR2 SVGIG (reference sequence). CDR3 length: 14 residues. V was cut by 5 bases and J by 3 bases, with 16 bases left in between. Here the CDR3 reads CAWASSGGYYGYTF. DNA of the CDR3: TGTGCCTGGGCCTCGTCGGGGGGCTACTATGGCTACACCTTC.

The gene calls are TRBV11-2 and TRBJ2-4; tentatively, D is TRBD1 (5 bases). From germline, CDR1 is SGHAT and CDR2 FQNNGV. The length of the CDR3 is 15 residues. Trimming shortened V by 3 bases and J by 3 bases, and 12 bases separated the two germline ends. The CDR3 is CASSFRRTSKNIQYF. The CDR3 coding sequence is TGTGCCAGCAGCTTTCGTAGGACAAGCAAAAACATTCAGTACTTC.

The chain recombines TRBV10-2 with TRBJ1-1; the D gene is possibly TRBD1 (6 bases). Germline CDR1 and CDR2: WSHSY and SAAADI. The CDR3 runs to 13 residues. Trimming cost V 8 bases and J 1 base, with 11 bases left between them. Written as DNA, the CDR3 is TGCGCCAGCGGAAAGGACAGGAACACTGAAGCTTTCTTT. This sequence encodes CASGKDRNTEAFF.

CDR3 nucleotide sequence: TGTGCCAGCAGCGTAGCCCAGAGCTCCTATAATTCACCCCTCCACTTT. Translation: CASSVAQSSYNSPLHF. V and J are TRBV9 and TRBJ1-6; D unclear. The CDR3 is 16 residues long. V was cut by 0 bases and J by 0 bases, with 7 bases left in between. The germline gives CDR1 SGDLS, CDR2 YYNGEE.

V usage is TRBV19 and J usage is TRBJ2-1; D is possibly TRBD2 (6 bases). This CDR3 is built from 17 residues. V gave up 7 bases and J gave up 0 bases, with 19 bases separating them. Germline V CDR1 and CDR2: LNHDA, SQIVND (reference sequence). Here the CDR3 DNA reads TGTGCCAGTATCCCGAGATACGGGGGATCCTCCTACAATGAGCAGTTCTTC. Its translation is CASIPRYGGSSYNEQFF.

The chain is built from TRBV5-4 and TRBJ2-2; a possible D gene is TRBD1 (5 bases). Germline V CDR1 and CDR2: SGHNT, YYREEE (reference sequence). With 4 bases removed from V and 2 bases from J, the gap between germline ends came to 18 bases. This CDR3 is 17 amino acids long. CDR3 DNA: TGTGCCAGCAGCAGGGGTATGAGAGACCAAAACACCGGGGAGCTGTTTTTT. Translation gives CASSRGMRDQNTGELFF.

The chain carries TRBV4-2 and TRBJ1-3; D gene unclear. Trimming left V 0 bases short and J 4 bases short, with 10 bases between. The CDR3 consists of 15 residues. Germline V gene sequence: CDR1 LGHNA, CDR2 YNFKEQ. CDR3 in DNA: TGTGCCAGCAGCCAAGATTTGGCAGAAGGAAACACCATATATTTT. It translates to CASSQDLAEGNTIYF.